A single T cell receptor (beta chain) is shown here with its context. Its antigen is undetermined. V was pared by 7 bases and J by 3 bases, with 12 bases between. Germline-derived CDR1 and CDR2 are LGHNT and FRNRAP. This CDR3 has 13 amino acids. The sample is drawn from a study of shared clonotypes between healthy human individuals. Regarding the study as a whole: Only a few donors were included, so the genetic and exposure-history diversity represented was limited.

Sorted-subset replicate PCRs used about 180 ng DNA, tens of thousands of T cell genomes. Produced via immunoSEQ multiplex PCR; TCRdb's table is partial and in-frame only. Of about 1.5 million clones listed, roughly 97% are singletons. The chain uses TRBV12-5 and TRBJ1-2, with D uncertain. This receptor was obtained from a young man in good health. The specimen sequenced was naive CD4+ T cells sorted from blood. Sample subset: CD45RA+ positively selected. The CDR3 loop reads CASARGYDYGYTF. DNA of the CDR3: TGTGCTAGTGCCCGGGGTTATGACTATGGCTACACCTTC.